This T cell receptor beta chain was recovered during a study of monozygotic twins with inflammatory bowel disease. Findings and caveats of the study: Against healthy co-twins, IBD patients had lower TCRbeta diversity (measured by inverse Simpson).

For this clonotype: The target antigen is unknown.

For each CDR3 protein, TCRdb gives one entry from its re-call of the 5' RACE reads, without DNA. The sample has fewer than 200,000 distinct CDR3 sequences. This receptor was obtained from a human donor with ulcerative colitis or Crohn's disease, or a healthy co-twin of an affected twin (not recorded which). The sample consisted of blood.

The chain's CDR3 is CASSRGLAGGPNEQFF. This chain uses TRBV5-1 with TRBJ2-1; TCRdb's D gene call, TRBD2, goes unchecked for lack of DNA. Germline CDR1 SGHRS, CDR2 YFSETQ. There are 16 residues in the CDR3.